The 19 T cell receptor beta chains below were found in one sample sequenced in a study of beta chain features in type 1 diabetes (dated by TCRdb to 2016 to 2019). To prepare the library, the immunoSEQ multiplex PCR assay was applied. The High Capacity cDNA Reverse Transcription Kit was used to reverse transcribe all of the isolated RNA, meaning that expressed TCRB transcripts were what got sequenced. TCRdb holds this immuneACCESS table with in-frame rearrangements only. Some clones are missing; in checked studies, unresolved V genes explain under half, and the rest has no known cause. The sample includes a few hundred thousand clones, with less than 30% observed a single time. Jointly, the top ten make up roughly 0.011% of the sample. Their target antigens are unknown. Study-wide findings and limitations: In all four CD4+ subsets, TCRB CDR3 length was moderately but significantly shorter in type 1 diabetes patients.

The material sequenced was naive CD4+ T cells from blood. The sample's cell subset or site, from its label and the paper: true naive CD4+ T cells. The receptors derive from a woman aged 25-40 years with type 1 diabetes.

This clone was picked up one time. The chain combines TRBV14 with TRBJ2-1; 13 positions agree with TRBD2. Unmatched junction bases numbered 4, after V lost 4 bases and J lost 4 bases. Germline CDR1 SGHDN, CDR2 FVKESK. The CDR3 loop spans 16 amino acids. Here the CDR3 DNA reads TGTGCCAGCAGCCCCCTGACTAGCGGGAGGTACAATGAGCAGTTCTTC. As protein: CASSPLTSGRYNEQFF.

The gene calls are TRBV28 and TRBJ2-5; 7 bases agree with TRBD1. Looked up from germline, CDR1 is MDHEN and CDR2 is SYDVKM. The CDR3 covers 15 residues. V lost 2 bases to trimming and J lost 1 base; unmatched junction nucleotides: 4. The CDR3 sequence: CASSLGTETQETQYF. The CDR3 DNA reads as TGTGCCAGCAGTTTAGGGACAGAGACCCAAGAGACCCAGTACTTC. Filled out from reference TRBV28 and TRBJ2-5, the complete variable domain reads DVKVTQSSRYLVKRTGEKVFLECVQDMDHENMFWYRQDPGLGLRLIYFSYDVKMKEKGDIPEGYSVSREKKERFSLILESASTNQTSMYLCASSLGTETQETQYFGPGTRLLVL.

This clone was seen more than once but under ten times. The rearrangement links TRBV5-4 to TRBJ2-4; D uncertain. Germline V gene data show CDR1 as SGHNT and CDR2 as YYREEE (reference sequence). The CDR3 covers 14 residues. Trimming removed 0 bases from V and 2 bases from J, with 6 bases in between. CDR3 nucleotides: TGTGCCAGCAGCTTGGATCTGTCCAAAAACATTCAGTACTTC. Its protein is CASSLDLSKNIQYF.

Here the CDR3 reads CSVVGQIPYEQYF. CDR3 DNA sequence: TGCAGCGTTGTCGGACAGATCCCCTACGAGCAGTACTTC. V is TRBV29-1 and J is TRBJ2-7; D is possibly TRBD1 (6 bases). The CDR3 is 13 residues long. V was trimmed by 4 bases and J by 2 bases, leaving 12 bases between them. Per germline, CDR1 SQVTM and CDR2 ANQGSEA.

The table lists this clone with a few counts. The gene calls are TRBV18 and TRBJ1-5; D gene ambiguous. CDR3 size: 12 residues. Germline V gene data show CDR1 as KGHSH and CDR2 as LQKENI. Trimming took off 2 bases at V and 7 bases at J, with 6 bases between the two ends. The CDR3 nucleotides read TGTGCCAGCTCACCATCAGGACAGCCCCAGCATTTT. This codes for CASSPSGQPQHF.

The chain carries TRBV7-9 and TRBJ1-2; 7 bases line up with TRBD1. This CDR3 region has 15 residues. CDR1 is SEHNR, CDR2 FQNEAQ, per germline (reference sequence). Trimming at V came to 5 bases and at J to 4 bases, leaving 10 bases not matched to a gene. The CDR3 bases are TGTGCCAGCAGCCCATTGAGGGGGCGGGCCTATGGCTACACCTTC. This gives the protein CASSPLRGRAYGYTF.

The chain joins TRBV28 to TRBJ2-7, with a possible D match to TRBD2 (6 bases). The ends were cut back, 6 bases at V and 3 bases at J, with 9 bases in the middle. The CDR3 length is 12 residues. Looked up from germline, CDR1 is MDHEN and CDR2 is SYDVKM. The CDR3 loop reads CASRRLGYEQYF. As DNA, the CDR3 is TGTGCCAGCAGGCGACTAGGCTACGAGCAGTACTTC.

The chain employs TRBV30 and TRBJ2-4; maybe TRBD2 (6 bases). This CDR3 comprises 12 residues. Germline CDR1 reads GTSNPN; CDR2 reads SVGIG (reference sequence). Trimming stripped 3 bases from V and 8 bases from J, with 11 bases between. The CDR3 loop is CAWSPRRDIQYF. CDR3 nucleotides: TGTGCCTGGAGCCCTCGGAGGGACATTCAGTACTTC.

The V and J genes are TRBV7-3 and TRBJ2-3, with D possibly TRBD2 on 5 matching bases. CDR1 and CDR2 (germline): SGHTA, FQGTGA. The CDR3 consists of 15 residues. The ends were cut back, 5 bases at V and 2 bases at J, with 14 bases in the middle. CDR3 sequence: CASSPSLGATDTQYF. The DNA for the CDR3 is TGTGCCAGCAGCCCCTCACTAGGAGCCACAGATACGCAGTATTTT.

The chain is built from TRBV18 and TRBJ2-7; TRBD2 aligns across 9 bases. This CDR3 comprises 15 residues. CDR1 is KGHSH, CDR2 LQKENI, per germline. V dropped 3 bases and J dropped 7; count of bases not matched to a gene: 10. The CDR3 DNA reads as TGTGCCAGCTCACCCACGGGACTAGCATCGGGTGAGCAGTACTTC. Its translation is CASSPTGLASGEQYF.

This clone was seen only a few times. The chain employs TRBV4-1 and TRBJ1-5, with 11 bases fitting TRBD1. J gave up 2 bases and V 4 bases, and 4 bases lay outside the gene matches. Germline CDR1 reads MGHRA; CDR2 reads YSYEKL. The CDR3 is 16 amino acids. Written as DNA, the CDR3 is TGCGCCAGCAGCCGTCCGGGACAGGGGGGCAATCAGCCCCAGCATTTT. Protein sequence: CASSRPGQGGNQPQHF.

This clone came up a few times. The chain recombines TRBV5-1 with TRBJ1-1; maybe TRBD1 (5 bases). This CDR3 is built from 14 residues. Trimming removed 3 bases at V and 0 bases at J, with 9 bases between. Germline CDR1 SGHRS, CDR2 YFSETQ. The CDR3 region has the DNA TGCGCCAGCAGCTACGGGACTGTGAACACTGAAGCTTTCTTT. Amino acid sequence: CASSYGTVNTEAFF.

CDR3 sequence (DNA): TGTGCCAGCAGCCCCACAGGGGAGAACTATGGCTACACCTTC. This translates into CASSPTGENYGYTF. The V gene is TRBV9, the J gene TRBJ1-2; the match to TRBD1 covers 7 bases. Germline values: CDR1 SGDLS, CDR2 YYNGEE. J lost 2 bases, V lost 4 bases, and 5 bases had no gene match. The CDR3 is 14 residues long.

The chain employs TRBV11-3 and TRBJ1-2; TRBD1 aligns across 11 bases. This CDR3 contains 16 residues. CDR1 SGHNT and CDR2 YENEEA come from the germline V gene. With V trimmed by 4 bases and J by 4 bases, 8 bases remained unmatched. The CDR3 loop reads CASSWGRTGGGYGYTF. The DNA of the CDR3 is TGTGCCAGCAGCTGGGGCCGGACAGGGGGCGGCTATGGCTACACCTTC. Full variable domain (outside the CDR3, taken from reference TRBV11-3 and TRBJ1-2): EAGVVQSPRYKIIEKKQPVAFWCNPISGHNTLYWYLQNLGQGPELLIRYENEEAVDDSQLPKDRFSAERLKGVDSTLKIQPAELGDSAVYLCASSWGRTGGGYGYTFGSGTRLTVV.

The CDR3 sequence: CASSQYYDRSYNEQFF. CDR3 bases: TGTGCCAGCAGCCAATACTACGACCGTTCCTACAATGAGCAGTTCTTC. This sequence joins TRBV14 and TRBJ2-1; D gene unclear. Germline V gives CDR1 SGHDN, CDR2 FVKESK. The CDR3 is 16 residues long. V lost 2 bases to trimming and J lost 1 base, with 12 bases between them. The variable domain in full, completed from reference TRBV14 and TRBJ2-1, reads EAGVTQFPSHSVIEKGQTVTLRCDPISGHDNLYWYRRVMGKEIKFLLHFVKESKQDESGMPNNRFLAERTGGTYSTLKVQPAELEDSGVYFCASSQYYDRSYNEQFFGPGTRLTVL.

The rearrangement uses TRBV2 and TRBJ2-7; possibly TRBD1 for D (6 bases). Germline V CDR1 and CDR2: SNHLY, FYNNEI. The CDR3 sequence is 15 residues long. V was cut by 7 bases and J by 0 bases, with 16 bases left in between. In DNA, the CDR3 is TGTGCCAGCAAGGGACAACCCCTTAGCTCCTACGAGCAGTACTTC. Amino acids: CASKGQPLSSYEQYF.

This clone appeared a few times. V usage is TRBV6-6 and J usage is TRBJ1-2; D unresolved. This CDR3 region has 13 residues. Trimming pared 6 bases from V and 6 bases from J, leaving 14 bases between. Germline V gene lookup returns CDR1 MNHNY and CDR2 SVGAGI (reference sequence). CDR3 bases: TGTGCCAGCAGGGTCCCGGGGTGGGATGGCTACACCTTC. Translating gives CASRVPGWDGYTF.

This clone was seen a handful of times. V is TRBV4-1 and J is TRBJ2-1; 13 nucleotides line up with TRBD2. V dropped 2 bases and J dropped 10; count of bases not matched to a gene: 8. From germline, CDR1 is MGHRA and CDR2 YSYEKL. CDR3 size: 16 residues. The CDR3 region has the DNA TGCGCCAGCAGCCAAACCGGACTAGCGGGAGATCACGAGCAGTTCTTC. This sequence encodes CASSQTGLAGDHEQFF.

The chain couples TRBV7-9 to TRBJ2-1; 11 bases are shared with TRBD2. V shed 6 bases, J shed 2 bases, and the junction held 9 bases outside the gene matches. Germline CDR1 is SEHNR and CDR2 is FQNEAQ (reference sequence). This CDR3 is 17 amino acids long. The CDR3 DNA sequence: TGTGCCAGCAGTAAGACTAGCGGGAAGAGGACCTACAATGAGCAGTTCTTC. Translated, it gives CASSKTSGKRTYNEQFF.